The 21 T cell receptor beta chains reported below all come from one sample, sequenced in a study of low-dose radiotherapy and immunotherapy resistance in tumors. Priming of first-strand cDNA relied on TRAV- and TRBV-specific primers (covering alpha and beta chains). A roughly 20-cycle PCR with a constant-region primer and V-primer adapter amplified TCRs. TCRdb re-analysed the reads in MiXCR, keeping a single row per CDR3 protein. There are under 90,000 distinct CDR3 sequences in the sample; roughly 30% occur only once, and around 10% lies in the top ten. The time point denotes: before trial treatment. Sequencing used PBMCs, obtained before treatment. The receptors shown here come from a female donor with ovarian cancer.

This clonotype was detected many times. The DNA of the CDR3 is TGCAGCGTTGAAGATCACCGTGAGCAGTTCTTC. It codes for CSVEDHREQFF. The chain has TRBV29-1 and TRBJ2-1; D gene ambiguous. This CDR3 is built from 11 residues. Germline V CDR1 and CDR2: SQVTM, ANQGSEA. Between the trimmed V and J ends, which lost 0 bases and 9 bases, there was a span of 6 bases.

This clonotype was seen only a few times. The V and J genes are TRBV4-2 and TRBJ2-7, with TRBD1 matching over 8 bases. Trimming removed 4 bases from V and 3 bases from J; junction bases left unmatched: 8. Looked up from germline, CDR1 is LGHNA and CDR2 is YNFKEQ. CDR3 length equals 15 residues. The DNA for the CDR3 is TGTGCCAGCAGCCGTGACAGGGGCGGTCACTACGAGCAGTACTTC. The encoded protein is CASSRDRGGHYEQYF.

This clonotype was observed many times. This chain uses TRBV20-1 with TRBJ2-1, with D possibly matching TRBD1 (7 bases). In germline, CDR1 is DFQATT, CDR2 SNEGSKA (reference sequence). The germline V and J ends were trimmed by 3 bases and 7 bases, with 25 bases remaining between them. The CDR3 length is 17 residues. The CDR3 loop reads CSASLAEGAVLRNEQFF. CDR3 coding DNA: TGCAGTGCTAGCCTGGCGGAGGGGGCCGTGTTGAGGAATGAGCAGTTCTTC.

This clonotype occurred a few times. The genes are TRBV5-4 and TRBJ2-1; D is unresolved. The CDR3 has 16 amino acids. Between the trimmed V and J ends, which lost 4 bases and 0 bases, there was a span of 14 bases. In germline, CDR1 is SGHNT, CDR2 YYREEE (reference sequence). The CDR3 reads CASSREWGGSYNEQFF. DNA for the CDR3: TGTGCCAGCAGCCGTGAGTGGGGTGGCTCCTACAATGAGCAGTTCTTC.

This clonotype has a count of ten or more. The chain carries TRBV2 and TRBJ2-4, with TRBD1 as a possible D gene (7 bases). Trimming shortened V by 3 bases and J by 2 bases, and 11 bases separated the two germline ends. The CDR3 loop spans 15 amino acids. Germline V CDR1 and CDR2: SNHLY, FYNNEI. The CDR3 nucleotides are TGTGCCAGCAGTGATGCAGGGGGGACCAAAAACATTCAGTACTTC. This codes for CASSDAGGTKNIQYF.

The chain links TRBV28 to TRBJ2-7; the D call may be TRBD1 or TRBD2 (6 bases each). This CDR3 contains 13 residues. The V end lost 3 bases, the J end lost 5 bases, and 11 bases lay between the germline ends. In germline, CDR1 is MDHEN, CDR2 SYDVKM. CDR3 DNA sequence: TGTGCCAGCAGTTTGCGGGACACCCACGAGCAGTACTTC. Its translation is CASSLRDTHEQYF. Using reference TRBV28 and TRBJ2-7 for the parts outside the CDR3, the full variable domain is DVKVTQSSRYLVKRTGEKVFLECVQDMDHENMFWYRQDPGLGLRLIYFSYDVKMKEKGDIPEGYSVSREKKERFSLILESASTNQTSMYLCASSLRDTHEQYFGPGTRLTVT.

This clonotype was recorded many times. The chain recombines TRBV5-1 with TRBJ2-1; unclear D gene. This CDR3 spans 14 amino acids. V was cut by 2 bases and J by 6 bases, with 12 bases left in between. Germline V gene lookup returns CDR1 SGHRS and CDR2 YFSETQ. Here the CDR3 DNA reads TGCGCCAGCAGCTTAGCTCATGTCGTCAATGAGCAGTTCTTC. Its translation: CASSLAHVVNEQFF.

The chain carries TRBV15 and TRBJ2-1; D ambiguous. The CDR3 is 15 amino acids. Germline assignment: CDR1 LNHNV and CDR2 YYDKDF (reference sequence). Deletions cut 1 base from V and 5 bases from J, with 12 bases between. The CDR3 DNA reads TGTGCCACCAGCAGAGGACCCCTTGGGGACAATGAGCAGTTCTTC. This sequence encodes CATSRGPLGDNEQFF.

This clonotype was found many times. This chain connects TRBV18 to TRBJ2-6, with TRBD1 identical over 7 bases. The germline V gene has CDR1 KGHSH and CDR2 LQKENI. V was clipped by 3 bases and J by 0 bases; unmatched bases: 20. This CDR3 is 22 amino acids long. The CDR3 DNA is TGTGCCAGCTCACCCTTGTCCGGGACAGTAGACCTCCTTAGCTCTGGGGCCAACGTCCTGACTTTC. It yields the protein CASSPLSGTVDLLSSGANVLTF. Full variable domain (remainder filled in from reference TRBV18 and TRBJ2-6): NAGVMQNPRHLVRRRGQEARLRCSPMKGHSHVYWYRQLPEEGLKFMVYLQKENIIDESGMPKERFSAEFPKEGPSILRIQQVVRGDSAAYFCASSPLSGTVDLLSSGANVLTFGAGSRLTVL.

The genes are TRBV28 and TRBJ1-5; weak D call: TRBD1 (5 bases). Trimming cost V 7 bases and J 9 bases, with 19 bases left between them. The CDR3 spans 14 residues. Germline V CDR1 and CDR2: MDHEN, SYDVKM. In nucleotides, the CDR3 is TGTGCCAGCACCCTAGGGGCACGCAAGTGGCCCCAGCATTTT. Its protein product is CASTLGARKWPQHF. The entire variable domain, with the rest obtained from reference TRBV28 and TRBJ1-5, is as follows: DVKVTQSSRYLVKRTGEKVFLECVQDMDHENMFWYRQDPGLGLRLIYFSYDVKMKEKGDIPEGYSVSREKKERFSLILESASTNQTSMYLCASTLGARKWPQHFGDGTRLSIL.

The chain employs TRBV7-9 and TRBJ2-1; D ambiguous. V was shortened by 2 bases and J by 1 base, with 9 bases between the two germline ends. This CDR3 has 15 residues. Germline-derived CDR1 and CDR2 are SEHNR and FQNEAQ (reference sequence). The CDR3 reads CASSLYGTSYNEQFF. For the CDR3, the DNA is TGTGCCAGCAGCTTATACGGAACATCCTACAATGAGCAGTTCTTC.

This chain joins TRBV28 and TRBJ2-5; maybe TRBD2 (5 bases). V dropped 1 base and J dropped 4 bases, with 16 bases sitting between them. The CDR3 is made up of 16 amino acids. Per germline, CDR1 MDHEN and CDR2 SYDVKM. CDR3 residues: CASSLSLDGMGETQYF. The CDR3 region has the DNA TGTGCCAGCAGTTTATCCCTCGACGGGATGGGAGAGACCCAGTACTTC.

This clonotype was seen a handful of times. This chain uses TRBV6-2 or TRBV6-3 with TRBJ2-6; possibly TRBD1 for D (5 bases). V was clipped by 7 bases and J by 3 bases, with 16 bases between them. CDR1 MNHEY and CDR2 SVGEGT come from the germline V gene. The CDR3 is 16 residues long. The CDR3 loop reads CASTYLGAFGANVLTF. The DNA of the CDR3 is TGTGCCAGCACCTACCTTGGGGCCTTTGGGGCCAACGTCCTGACTTTC.

This clonotype was detected many times. J is TRBJ1-1 and V is TRBV18; D uncertain. The V end lost 3 bases, the J end lost 9 bases, and 8 bases lay between the germline ends. The CDR3 has 11 amino acids. From germline, CDR1 is KGHSH and CDR2 LQKENI. CDR3 protein: CASSPKDQAFF. As DNA, the CDR3 is TGTGCCAGCTCACCCAAGGACCAAGCTTTCTTT.

The CDR3 region has the DNA TGTGCCAGCAGTTTAATCCGACCGAGCGGTGGCCCGGATACGCAGTATTTT. Protein product: CASSLIRPSGGPDTQYF. The rearrangement links TRBV12-3 or TRBV12-4 to TRBJ2-3; maybe TRBD2 (5 bases). There are 17 residues in the CDR3. V was clipped by 2 bases and J by 6 bases, with 21 bases between them.

This clonotype was recorded at least ten times. V and J are TRBV19 and TRBJ2-1, with a possible D match to TRBD1 (6 bases). The germline V and J ends were trimmed by 0 bases and 7 bases, with 7 bases remaining between them. Germline loops: CDR1 LNHDA, CDR2 SQIVND (reference sequence). This CDR3 comprises 13 residues. CDR3 coding DNA: TGTGCCAGTAGTATAGATAGGGGGAATGAGCAGTTCTTC. The encoded protein is CASSIDRGNEQFF.

The chain uses TRBV5-4 and TRBJ2-7; TRBD2 agrees at 11 bases. Trimming removed 1 base from V and 1 base from J; junction bases left unmatched: 1. CDR1 is SGHNT and CDR2 is YYREEE in the germline V gene (reference sequence). The CDR3 consists of 15 residues. This CDR3 is CASSLIAGGSYEQYF. The CDR3 DNA sequence: TGTGCCAGCAGCTTGATAGCGGGAGGGTCCTACGAGCAGTACTTC.

This clonotype was observed a handful of times. This chain uses TRBV5-4 with TRBJ2-2; 10 bases agree with TRBD1. This CDR3 contains 16 residues. Trimming at V came to 0 bases and at J to 2 bases, leaving 1 base not matched to a gene. Per the germline V gene, CDR1 is SGHNT and CDR2 is YYREEE (reference sequence). The CDR3 coding sequence is TGTGCCAGCAGCTTGGCGACAGGGGGCAACACCGGGGAGCTGTTTTTT. Translating gives CASSLATGGNTGELFF.

Many counts were recorded for this clonotype. The chain employs TRBV7-3 and TRBJ2-1; 10 nucleotides align to TRBD2. The trim removed 5 bases at V and 4 bases at J, leaving 8 bases unmatched. CDR3 length: 16 amino acids. The V gene's germline CDR1 is SGHTA and CDR2 FQGTGA. The CDR3 nucleotides read TGTGCCAGCAGCGCTCGAGCGGGAGGGTCGTACAATGAGCAGTTCTTC. Amino acid sequence: CASSARAGGSYNEQFF.

This clonotype was seen many times. The chain is built from TRBV5-1 and TRBJ1-1; D remains ambiguous. Germline CDR1 is SGHRS and CDR2 is YFSETQ. The CDR3 is made up of 11 amino acids. V dropped 5 bases and J dropped 6 bases, with 8 bases sitting between them. DNA for the CDR3: TGCGCCAGCAGAGGCAGATCTGAAGCTTTCTTT. This encodes CASRGRSEAFF.

This clonotype was detected ten times or more. The CDR3 reads CAWRIGQGTPEAFF. The DNA of the CDR3 is TGTGCCTGGAGGATAGGACAGGGAACGCCTGAAGCTTTCTTT. The V and J genes are TRBV30 and TRBJ1-1; TRBD1 matches at 8 bases. CDR3 length equals 14 residues. V shed 3 bases and J 6 bases; nucleotides not matched to a gene: 9. Germline CDR1 and CDR2: GTSNPN and SVGIG (reference sequence).